This TCR beta chain was obtained from a study of identical twins. Overall study findings and caveats: The study drew conclusions from cross-sectional statistical analysis, not from following the same donors. Models underestimated out-of-frame TCR alpha sharing in monozygotic twins. Zero-insertion findings could be partly confounded by invariant cells (MAIT and iNKT cells). There was an excess of low generation probability in the out-of-frame alpha sequences that twins shared.

A note on this clonotype: Its antigen is unidentified.

The CDR3 runs to 15 residues. Germline CDR1 reads SNHLY; CDR2 reads FYNNEI. V lost 3 bases, J lost 0 bases, and 12 bases lay in between. TCRdb used MiXCR to reprocess the 5' RACE reads, holding one entry per CDR3 protein. The sample lists about 700,000 distinct CDR3 sequences, roughly 6.2% occurring once. The J gene is TRBJ2-7, the V gene TRBV2; D is perhaps TRBD2 (6 bases). This clonotype was obtained from a man between 18 and 35 years old in good health. The sample consisted of naive T cells sorted from blood. DNA of the CDR3: TGTGCCAGCAGTGATGCGGGACTCCTCTCCTACGAGCAGTACTTC. It yields the protein CASSDAGLLSYEQYF.